The entry below gives a single TCR beta chain sequence along with its context. The data originate from a study of blood T cell repertoires in COVID-19. Background on the study: There were acute and convalescent COVID-19 samples, and they came from the United States, Italy and Spain. Nucleic acid was either cDNA or gDNA, and it came from T cells, B-cell-depleted T cells, or PBMCs.

Trimming removed 4 bases from V and 2 bases from J, with 15 bases in between. CDR3 size: 15 residues. CDR1 SGHDT and CDR2 YYEEEE come from the germline V gene. Authors' processing steps: Estimation of nucleated cell counts was performed using reference gene primer amplification. Sequencing used immunoSEQ multiplex PCR; TCRdb keeps in-frame clones, though not all of them. V and J calls and clone size are those listed in that table; D and trimming were worked out from the DNA. The sample lists approximately 240,000 clones; 84% were seen once. The source of this sequence is a woman aged 80 or over with active or convalescent COVID-19. This chain links TRBV5-6 with TRBJ2-5, with D possibly matching TRBD1 (5 bases). The sequencing sample was made of peripheral blood. This CDR3 is CASSAATVAQETQYF. In nucleotides, the CDR3 is TGTGCCAGCAGCGCGGCGACAGTGGCACAAGAGACCCAGTACTTC.